A selection of T cell receptor beta chains follows, all from one sample in a study of blood T cell repertoires in COVID-19. Assay used: immunoSEQ multiplex PCR; TCRdb lists only in-frame clones, some missing. The sample consists of approximately 230,000 clones, around 90% of them appearing once. Material for sequencing was PBMCs or T cells enriched from blood (not recorded which). These receptors originate from a woman under 40 with acute COVID-19. Each CDR3 is given with its conserved first and last residue. Fields, in order: V gene, D gene, J gene, clone size, CDR3 protein, CDR3 DNA. A D gene is named only where the DNA matches it firmly. Clone size is given for some rows only: seen once, a few or many times, or a class if the clone is expanded.

TRBV7-6,.,TRBJ1-4,.,CASSLAGDGYEKLFF,TGTGCCAGCAGCTTAGCGGGAGACGGCTATGAAAAACTGTTTTTT
TRBV2,TRBD2,TRBJ2-1,.,CASCSSGGNNEQFF,TGTGCCAGTTGCTCTAGCGGGGGTAACAATGAGCAGTTCTTC
TRBV3-1/TRBV3-2,.,TRBJ1-1,.,CASSQDGGGGVAFF,TGTGCCAGCAGCCAAGATGGGGGAGGAGGGGTAGCTTTCTTT
TRBV7-8,TRBD2,TRBJ2-1,few,CASTEAGRKANEQFF,TGTGCCAGCACCGAAGCCGGGAGGAAGGCCAATGAGCAGTTCTTC
TRBV27,TRBD2,TRBJ2-3,.,CASSLVDSGTATDTQYF,TGTGCCAGCAGTCTTGTCGATAGCGGGACCGCCACAGATACGCAGTATTTT
TRBV11-3,TRBD1,TRBJ2-7,.,CASSSHSGQGYEQYF,TGTGCCAGCAGCTCCCACTCGGGACAGGGCTACGAGCAGTACTTC
TRBV2,.,TRBJ1-1,.,CASSVLGNTEAFF,TGTGCCAGCAGTGTTCTTGGCAACACTGAAGCTTTCTTT
TRBV10-3,TRBD2,TRBJ2-7,.,CAISGAGLAGVEQYF,TGTGCCATCAGTGGAGCTGGACTAGCGGGAGTGGAACAGTACTTC
TRBV11-1,.,TRBJ2-7,.,CASSLFGGATYEQYF,TGTGCCAGCAGCTTATTCGGCGGGGCTACCTACGAGCAGTACTTC
TRBV24-1,TRBD1,TRBJ1-3,.,CATSDFGQTGNFFTGNTIYF,TGTGCCACCAGTGATTTTGGACAGACAGGGAACTTTTTTACTGGAAACACCATATATTTT
TRBV3-1/TRBV3-2,.,TRBJ1-4,.,CASSQDVLGATNEKLFF,TGTGCCAGCAGCCAAGACGTTCTGGGAGCAACTAATGAAAAACTGTTTTTT
TRBV3-1/TRBV3-2,TRBD1,TRBJ2-7,.,CASSRGQGTSRFFYEQYF,TGTGCCAGCAGCCGAGGACAGGGAACTAGTAGGTTTTTCTACGAGCAGTACTTC
TRBV10-1,TRBD1,TRBJ2-2,.,CASMARQGTGELFF,TGCGCCAGCATGGCGAGACAGGGGACCGGGGAGCTGTTTTTT
TRBV15,TRBD1,TRBJ1-2,.,CATSRQRQGYYGYTF,TGTGCCACCAGCAGGCAGCGACAGGGCTACTATGGCTACACCTTC
TRBV5-8,TRBD1,TRBJ2-5,once,CASSVQGARGETQYF,TGTGCCAGCAGCGTACAGGGGGCTCGAGGAGAGACCCAGTACTTC
TRBV18,.,TRBJ2-7,.,CASSPSSYEQYF,TGTGCCAGCTCACCGAGCTCCTACGAGCAGTACTTC
TRBV18,.,TRBJ1-5,.,CASSRDNFSNQPQHF,TGTGCCAGCTCACGTGACAACTTTAGCAATCAGCCCCAGCATTTT
TRBV5-1,.,TRBJ2-1,.,CASSLFYVITDNYNEQFF,TGCGCCAGCAGCTTGTTTTACGTCATAACAGATAATTACAATGAGCAGTTCTTC
TRBV5-1,TRBD2,TRBJ2-2,.,CASSRGLAGADTGELFF,TGCGCCAGCAGCCGCGGACTAGCGGGGGCCGACACCGGGGAGCTGTTTTTT
TRBV7-9,TRBD1,TRBJ1-1,.,CASSLLGAGGPIEAFF,TGTGCCAGCAGCCTCCTCGGGGCAGGGGGCCCAATTGAAGCTTTCTTT
TRBV7-9,.,TRBJ1-1,.,CASSLEQPQAFF,TGTGCCAGCAGCTTGGAACAGCCCCAGGCTTTCTTT
TRBV6-1,TRBD1,TRBJ2-4,.,CASSERTGSIQYF,TGTGCCAGCAGTGAACGGACAGGGAGCATTCAGTACTTC
TRBV4-3,.,TRBJ1-2,once,CASSQVQGHNNYGYTF,TGCGCCAGCAGCCAAGTCCAGGGGCACAACAACTATGGCTACACCTTC
TRBV7-9,.,TRBJ2-7,.,CASSLVTSSYEQYF,TGTGCCAGCAGCTTAGTGACCTCTAGTTACGAGCAGTACTTC
TRBV5-5,.,TRBJ1-5,.,CASSLKMAGERQPQHF,TGTGCCAGCAGCTTGAAGATGGCAGGGGAGCGTCAGCCCCAGCATTTT
TRBV12-3/TRBV12-4,.,TRBJ1-5,.,CASSLQVEQPQHF,TGTGCCAGCAGTTTACAGGTTGAGCAGCCCCAGCATTTT
TRBV19,.,TRBJ1-3,.,CASSSEGRGNTIYF,TGTGCCAGCAGCTCCGAGGGAAGAGGAAACACCATATATTTT
TRBV4-1,TRBD2,TRBJ2-1,.,CASSQEIKGLAGGDNEQFF,TGCGCCAGCAGCCAAGAAATAAAGGGACTAGCGGGAGGCGACAATGAGCAGTTCTTC
TRBV18,TRBD1,TRBJ1-5,.,CASSPDRVNQPQHF,TGTGCCAGCTCACCGGACAGGGTCAATCAGCCCCAGCATTTT
TRBV28,.,TRBJ1-1,.,CASRVAMNTEAFF,TGTGCCAGCAGGGTAGCTATGAACACTGAAGCTTTCTTT
TRBV27,.,TRBJ2-5,.,CASSRGLQAEETQYF,TGTGCCAGCAGTAGAGGATTACAGGCCGAAGAGACCCAGTACTTC
TRBV7-9,TRBD1,TRBJ2-5,.,CASSFLGQGQETQYF,TGTGCCAGCAGCTTTTTGGGACAGGGCCAAGAGACCCAGTACTTC
TRBV12-3/TRBV12-4,.,TRBJ2-1,.,CASSFGGTDEQFF,TGTGCCAGCAGTTTCGGCGGGACGGATGAGCAGTTCTTC
TRBV27,TRBD1,TRBJ1-6,.,CASSEGASGNSPLHF,TGTGCCAGCAGTGAGGGGGCGTCTGGCAATTCACCCCTCCACTTT
TRBV5-1,.,TRBJ2-7,.,CASSLDQGSHEQYF,TGCGCCAGCAGCTTGGACCAGGGTTCTCACGAGCAGTACTTC
TRBV10-1,.,TRBJ1-1,.,CASSGADTEAFF,TGCGCCAGCAGTGGGGCAGACACTGAAGCTTTCTTT
TRBV5-1,.,TRBJ2-7,.,CASSLGQLYEQYF,TGCGCCAGCAGCTTGGGACAGCTCTACGAGCAGTACTTC
TRBV18,TRBD2,TRBJ2-7,.,CASSPPGTSGEQYF,TGTGCCAGCTCACCACCCGGGACTAGCGGGGAGCAGTACTTC
TRBV4-1,TRBD2,TRBJ2-1,.,CASSQPGLAGGREQFF,TGCGCCAGCAGCCAACCGGGACTAGCGGGAGGGCGGGAGCAGTTCTTC
TRBV4-3,TRBD1,TRBJ2-7,.,CASSQETGYYEQYF,TGCGCCAGCAGCCAAGAGACAGGGTATTACGAGCAGTACTTC
TRBV7-6,TRBD1,TRBJ2-1,.,CASSSLGGQGLGEQFF,TGTGCCAGCAGCTCATTGGGTGGACAGGGGTTAGGTGAGCAGTTCTTC
TRBV6-2/TRBV6-3,TRBD1,TRBJ1-2,.,CASSYLDRDGYGYTF,TGTGCCAGCAGTTACCTAGACAGGGATGGCTATGGCTACACCTTC
TRBV6-5,TRBD1,TRBJ1-5,.,CASSPDREGHKHF,TGTGCCAGCAGCCCGGACAGGGAGGGCCATAAGCATTTT
TRBV5-4,TRBD1,TRBJ2-1,.,CASRRGTEINNEQFF,TGTGCCAGCAGAAGAGGGACAGAGATCAACAATGAGCAGTTCTTC
TRBV28,.,TRBJ2-1,once,CASRQGSHNEQFF,TGTGCCAGCAGGCAGGGGTCCCACAATGAGCAGTTCTTC
TRBV7-2,.,TRBJ2-3,once,CASSLLLGPDTQYF,TGTGCCAGCAGCTTACTGTTGGGGCCAGATACGCAGTATTTT
TRBV19,.,TRBJ2-7,.,CASSTRVSYEQYF,TGTGCCAGTAGTACCCGAGTTAGCTACGAGCAGTACTTC
TRBV10-3,TRBD1,TRBJ1-3,.,CAIIPGQAGNTIYF,TGTGCCATCATCCCCGGACAGGCTGGAAACACCATATATTTT
TRBV5-1,TRBD2,TRBJ2-2,once,CASGGELNTGELFF,TGCGCCAGCGGGGGGGAATTGAACACCGGGGAGCTGTTTTTT
TRBV19,.,TRBJ1-5,once,CASSRQEKPQHF,TGTGCCAGTAGTCGACAGGAAAAGCCCCAGCATTTT
TRBV7-9,TRBD1,TRBJ1-2,.,CASNDRGLGGYTF,TGTGCCAGCAATGACAGGGGCCTCGGAGGCTACACCTTC
TRBV5-4,TRBD2,TRBJ2-1,.,CASSLVGLAGNRYNEQFF,TGTGCCAGCAGCTTGGTGGGACTAGCGGGGAATAGGTACAATGAGCAGTTCTTC
TRBV28,.,TRBJ1-1,few,CASSFGRVDTEAFF,TGTGCCAGCAGTTTCGGCAGGGTCGACACTGAAGCTTTCTTT